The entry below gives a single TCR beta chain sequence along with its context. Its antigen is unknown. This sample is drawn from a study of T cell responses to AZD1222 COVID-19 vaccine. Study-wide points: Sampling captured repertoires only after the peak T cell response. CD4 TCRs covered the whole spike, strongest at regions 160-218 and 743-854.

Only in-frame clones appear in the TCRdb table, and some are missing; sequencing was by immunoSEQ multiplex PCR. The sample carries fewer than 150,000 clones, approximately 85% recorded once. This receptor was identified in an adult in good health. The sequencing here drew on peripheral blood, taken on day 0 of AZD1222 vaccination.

The CDR3 sequence is CASSSNEISGNTIYF. The CDR3 coding sequence is TGTGCCAGCAGCTCAAATGAAATCTCTGGAAACACCATATATTTT. The chain joins TRBV6-6 to TRBJ1-3; D not certain. This CDR3 contains 15 residues. V dropped 6 bases and J dropped 0 bases, with 12 bases sitting between them. Germline CDR1 is MNHNY and CDR2 is SVGAGI (reference sequence).